The 10 T cell receptor beta chains below all came from one sample that was sequenced in a study of CXCR3-negative and CXCR3-positive naive CD8 T cells. 5' RACE with UMI labels generated the TRB cDNA libraries. TCRdb derives one entry per CDR3 protein from the 5' RACE reads, leaving out DNA. The table for this sample gives 69,000 or so distinct CDR3 sequences. Sequenced sample: naive CXCR3- CD8+ T cells from blood. As to subset: CD45RO-CCR7+CD27+CD95- naive CD8+ T cells lacking CXCR3 (TNR3-). The receptor set was obtained from a human donor in good health. Some clones in this sample may be carry-over from other donors' samples.

The V gene is TRBV3-1, the J gene TRBJ2-1. This CDR3 is built from 15 residues. Germline loops: CDR1 LGHDT, CDR2 YNNKEL (reference sequence). The CDR3 loop reads CASSQDRSFYNEQFF.

This sequence joins TRBV20-1 and TRBJ2-7; the TCRdb D gene call, TRBD2, has no DNA to confirm it. In germline, CDR1 is DFQATT, CDR2 SNEGSKA (reference sequence). This CDR3 is 13 amino acids long. The CDR3 loop reads CSARRTSSYEQYF.

The chain has TRBV2 and TRBJ2-7; TCRdb lists TRBD1, though no DNA is available to test this call. Germline assignment: CDR1 SNHLY and CDR2 FYNNEI. The CDR3 totals 14 residues. CDR3 protein: CASRGTGGLYEQYF.

This chain links TRBV29-1 with TRBJ2-3; the D call from TCRdb, TRBD1, cannot be confirmed without DNA. This CDR3 region has 14 residues. Germline V gene data show CDR1 as SQVTM and CDR2 as ANQGSEA. The CDR3 sequence: CSVDGTGGADTQYF.

The chain uses TRBV5-4 and TRBJ2-1. The CDR3 totals 15 residues. The germline CDR1 and CDR2 sequences are SGHNT and YYREEE (reference sequence). The chain's CDR3 is CASSFGLAAGNEQFF.

J is TRBJ2-5 and V is TRBV12-3 or TRBV12-4; TCRdb's D call, TRBD1, is unchecked because there is no DNA. This CDR3 region has 15 residues. CDR3: CASSSPDRAHETQYF.

The chain recombines TRBV7-8 with TRBJ2-1; as DNA is missing, the TRBD2 call by TCRdb cannot be tested. Germline CDR1 is SGHVS and CDR2 is FQNEAQ. The CDR3 extends over 19 amino acids. CDR3 in amino acids: CASILGLAGGALSYNEQFF. Supplemented by reference TRBV7-8 and TRBJ2-1, the full variable domain reads GAGVSQSPRYKVAKRGQDVALRCDPISGHVSLFWYQQALGQGPEFLTYFQNEAQLDKSGLPSDRFFAERPEGSVSTLKIQRTQQEDSAVYLCASILGLAGGALSYNEQFFGPGTRLTVL.

The chain has TRBV15 and TRBJ1-3. The CDR3 is 15 residues long. The germline V gene has CDR1 LNHNV and CDR2 YYDKDF (reference sequence). CDR3 sequence: CATSRAGGTGNTIYF.

The chain has TRBV7-6 and TRBJ2-3; TCRdb's D gene call, TRBD1, goes unchecked for lack of DNA. CDR1 and CDR2 (germline): SGHVS, FNYEAQ. The CDR3 has 15 amino acids. The CDR3 is CASSWGTGNTDTQYF.

This sequence joins TRBV10-3 and TRBJ1-5. The CDR3 runs to 16 residues. Germline-derived CDR1 and CDR2 are ENHRY and SYGVKD. CDR3 loop: CATEGDSGDSNQPQHF.